One TCR beta chain is described in this entry. Its target is unknown. The data belong to a study of PD-1 blockade in classical Hodgkin lymphoma. This table comes from immunoSEQ multiplex PCR, and its TCRdb copy is limited to in-frame clones, with some not included. Here the sample spans around 100,000 clones, around nine tenths being singletons. Trimming at V came to 5 bases and at J to 5 bases, leaving 8 bases not matched to a gene. This CDR3 comprises 15 residues. Germline V gives CDR1 LNHDA, CDR2 SQIVND (reference sequence). Regarding the study as a whole: Significantly greater TCR diversity emerged by C4D1 in CD4+ cells but not CD8+ cells.

The sample's time point: cycle 4 day 1 (C4D1), after 5 to 7 weeks of nivolumab. In every patient, relapse followed autologous stem cell transplantation, while exposure to brentuximab vedotin differed. The chain combines TRBV19 with TRBJ1-5, with TRBD1 matching 8 bases. Sequencing was performed on peripheral blood mononuclear cells (PBMCs), taken before the fourth cycle of nivolumab. The receptor was isolated from a human donor with classical Hodgkin lymphoma. CDR3 region: CASSPARTGHQPQHF. The DNA for the CDR3 is TGTGCCAGTAGTCCCGCGCGGACAGGGCATCAGCCCCAGCATTTT.